The clone carrying this T cell receptor beta chain was observed a single time. Its antigen is not identified. Produced via immunoSEQ multiplex PCR; TCRdb's table is partial and in-frame only. The table lists roughly 1,500,000 clones, about 98.5% of them singletons. The data belong to a study of shared clonotypes between healthy human individuals. V lost 3 bases to trimming and J lost 3 bases; unmatched junction nucleotides: 7. This CDR3 contains 15 residues. Germline V gives CDR1 SGHTA, CDR2 FQGNSA. Broader study findings: Non-shared clonotypes had lower generation probabilities than those shared by all four donors.

V usage is TRBV7-2 and J usage is TRBJ2-7; 8 bases fit TRBD1. Sequences were obtained from naive CD4+ T cells sorted from blood. The sample's subset: CD45RA+ positively selected. The clonotype comes from a man aged 30-40 years in good health. CDR3 region: CASSFQGAMSYEQYF. DNA for the CDR3: TGTGCCAGCAGCTTTCAGGGGGCTATGAGCTACGAGCAGTACTTC. Combining the CDR3 with reference TRBV7-2 and TRBJ2-7 gives the whole variable domain GAGVSQSPSNKVTEKGKDVELRCDPISGHTALYWYRQSLGQGLEFLIYFQGNSAPDKSGLPSDRFSAERTGGSVSTLTIQRTQQEDSAVYLCASSFQGAMSYEQYFGPGTRLTVT.